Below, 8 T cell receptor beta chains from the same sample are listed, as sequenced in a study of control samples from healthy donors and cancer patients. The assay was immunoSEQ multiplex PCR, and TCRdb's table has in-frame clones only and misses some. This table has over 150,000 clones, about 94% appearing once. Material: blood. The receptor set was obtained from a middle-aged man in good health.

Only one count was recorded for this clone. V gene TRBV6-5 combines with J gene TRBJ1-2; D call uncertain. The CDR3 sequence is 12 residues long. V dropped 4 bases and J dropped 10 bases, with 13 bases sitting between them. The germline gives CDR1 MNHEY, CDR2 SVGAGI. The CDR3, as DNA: TGTGCCAGCAGTTCCCCGCAGGCCATCTACACCTTC. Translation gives CASSSPQAIYTF.

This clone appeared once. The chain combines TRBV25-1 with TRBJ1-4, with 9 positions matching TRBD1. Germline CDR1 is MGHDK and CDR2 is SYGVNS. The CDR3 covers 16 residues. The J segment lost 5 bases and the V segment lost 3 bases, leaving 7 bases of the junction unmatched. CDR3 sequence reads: CASSDPNRGRNEKLFF. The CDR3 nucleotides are TGTGCCAGCAGTGACCCCAACAGGGGGCGAAATGAAAAACTGTTTTTT.

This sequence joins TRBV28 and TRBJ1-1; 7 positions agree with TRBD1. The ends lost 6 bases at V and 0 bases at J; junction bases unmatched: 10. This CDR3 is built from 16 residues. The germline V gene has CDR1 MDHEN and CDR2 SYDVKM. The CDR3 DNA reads TGTGCCAGCAGCCATGGGACAGCCACTATGAACACTGAAGCTTTCTTT. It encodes CASSHGTATMNTEAFF.

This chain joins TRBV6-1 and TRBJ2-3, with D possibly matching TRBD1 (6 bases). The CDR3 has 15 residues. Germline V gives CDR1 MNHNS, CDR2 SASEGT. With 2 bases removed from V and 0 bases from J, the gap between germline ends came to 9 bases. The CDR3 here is CASSETRGSTDTQYF. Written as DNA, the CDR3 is TGTGCCAGCAGTGAAACCAGGGGTAGCACAGATACGCAGTATTTT.

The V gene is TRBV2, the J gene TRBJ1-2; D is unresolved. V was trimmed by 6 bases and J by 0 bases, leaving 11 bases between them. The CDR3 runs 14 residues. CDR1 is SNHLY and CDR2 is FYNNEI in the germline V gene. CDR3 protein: CASSPRRANYGYTF. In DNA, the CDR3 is TGTGCCAGCAGCCCGAGACGGGCTAACTATGGCTACACCTTC.

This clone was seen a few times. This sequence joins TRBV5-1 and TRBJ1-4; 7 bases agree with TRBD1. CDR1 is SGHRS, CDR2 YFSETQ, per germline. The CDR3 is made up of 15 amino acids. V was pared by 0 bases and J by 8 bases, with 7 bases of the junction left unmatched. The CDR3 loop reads CASSLAEGAREKLFF. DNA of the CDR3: TGCGCCAGCAGCTTGGCGGAGGGGGCGCGGGAAAAACTGTTTTTT.

CDR3: CAWSSGTGNYEQYF. In nucleotides, the CDR3 is TGTGCCTGGAGTTCCGGGACAGGGAACTACGAGCAGTACTTC. The chain is built from TRBV30 and TRBJ2-7; 9 bases are a match to TRBD1. Germline lookup yields CDR1 GTSNPN and CDR2 SVGIG (reference sequence). With V trimmed by 2 bases and J by 3 bases, 5 bases remained unmatched. This CDR3 comprises 14 residues.

CDR3 sequence: CASSQDRIRLAGPLRDTQYF. DNA for the CDR3: TGTGCCAGCAGCCAAGATCGGATAAGACTAGCGGGGCCTTTGAGAGATACGCAGTATTTT. This sequence joins TRBV3-1 (or the pseudogene TRBV3-2) and TRBJ2-3, with 11 bases aligning to TRBD2. CDR1 is LGHDT, CDR2 YNNKEL, per germline (reference sequence). V lost 0 bases to trimming and J lost 5 bases; unmatched junction nucleotides: 16. There are 20 residues in the CDR3.